These 14 T cell receptor beta chains were sequenced from one sample in a study of tumor and adjacent non-tumor tissue in lung cancer. The library came from three nested PCR rounds adapted from ARM-PCR protocols. TCRdb reprocessed the multiplex PCR reads with MiXCR, giving one entry per CDR3 protein. The sample contains about 200,000 distinct CDR3 sequences, 71% of which appear only once. The template was RNA from unsorted bulk tissue. The sequenced material came from lung tumor tissue. These receptors came from a man aged 60 to 69 with non-small cell lung cancer.

About this clonotype itself: At one of its ends the junction is not consistent with the germline gene, which may arise from a read error. The rearrangement joins TRBV11-2 to TRBJ2-3; possibly TRBD2 for D (5 bases). Germline-derived CDR1 and CDR2 are SGHAT and FQNNGV. This CDR3 spans 15 amino acids. CDR3 DNA: TGTGTCAGCAGCTTTGGACTCCTCCCTGCAGATAGGCAGTATTTT. Amino acid sequence: CVSSFGLLPADRQYF. Looking up the rest from reference TRBV11-2 and TRBJ2-3 gives the full variable domain: EAGVAQSPRYKIIEKRQSVAFWCNPISGHATLYWYQQILGQGPKLLIQFQNNGVVDDSQLPKDRFSAERLKGVDSTLKIQPAKLEDSAVYLCVSSFGLLPADRQYFGPGTRLTVL.

J is TRBJ2-1 and V is TRBV29-1; TRBD2 is a possible D gene (6 bases). The CDR3 is 16 amino acids. Germline loops: CDR1 SQVTM, CDR2 ANQGSEA. Trimming removed 3 bases from V and 6 bases from J, with 21 bases in between. The CDR3 spells CSVEGVTNGRRNEQFF. The CDR3 coding sequence is TGCAGCGTTGAGGGGGTGACTAACGGGAGACGCAATGAGCAGTTCTTC.

In this sample, this clonotype is medium-sized (0.01 to 0.1%). This chain joins TRBV12-3 or TRBV12-4 and TRBJ1-5; weak D call: TRBD1 (5 bases). There are 14 residues in the CDR3. V lost 5 bases and J 6 bases, leaving 14 bases between the germline ends. The CDR3 sequence is CASSPSGGGQPQHF. The CDR3 nucleotides are TGTGCCAGCAGTCCCTCCGGGGGAGGTCAGCCCCAGCATTTT.

In regard to this clonotype: A read error may produce the germline difference seen at one junction end. The V gene is TRBV20-1, the J gene TRBJ2-4; perhaps TRBD2 as D (5 bases). The CDR3 has 12 amino acids. Germline V gene lookup returns CDR1 DFQATT and CDR2 SNEGSKA (reference sequence). The CDR3 nucleotides are TGCAGTGTTAGAGTGAAGGGAGACATTCAGTACTTC. It codes for CSVRVKGDIQYF.

Remarks on this clonotype: The CDR3 end shows no conserved phenylalanine or tryptophan, and so a read error is likely. This chain links TRBV20-1 with TRBJ1-2; D unclear. Looked up from germline, CDR1 is DFQATT and CDR2 is SNEGSKA (reference sequence). The CDR3 is 14 residues long. CDR3 coding DNA: TGCAATGCTTCGGAGGGTCGTTCTTTATATGGCTACACCTCC. It codes for CNASEGRSLYGYTS.

About this clonotype: At one boundary the junction diverges from the germline segment, which might be a read error. The V gene is TRBV6-5, the J gene TRBJ1-2; possible D gene TRBD1, 6 bases. Germline V gene lookup returns CDR1 MNHEY and CDR2 SVGAGI. The CDR3 is 13 amino acids. CDR3 amino acids: CTSSDTGGHGYTF. DNA of the CDR3: TGTACCAGCAGTGACACGGGGGGCCACGGCTACACCTTC.

The V gene is TRBV6-6, the J gene TRBJ1-5, with D unclear. The better agreement between TRBJ2-3 and the DNA end casts doubt on the J call. Germline lookup yields CDR1 MNHNY and CDR2 SVGAGI (reference sequence). CDR3 length equals 13 residues. CDR3: CANRSYSNQPQYF. Here the CDR3 DNA reads TGTGCCAACAGAAGTTATAGCAATCAGCCCCAGTATTTT.

As regards this clonotype: A much larger clonotype is one base distant, so this may be a read error. The chain uses TRBV6-2 or TRBV6-3 and TRBJ2-2; D may be TRBD2 (6 bases). CDR3 length: 15 residues. V lost 4 bases, J lost 1 base, and 10 bases lay in between. CDR1 is MNHEY, CDR2 SVGEGT, per germline. The CDR3 loop reads CASSSGTVNTGELFF. CDR3 coding DNA: TGTGCCAGCAGTTCCGGGACTGTGAACACCGGGGAGCTGTTTTTT.

This chain connects TRBV6-1 to TRBJ2-1; 8 bases fit TRBD2. The junction had 11 bases not matched to a gene; V was cut back by 6 bases and J by 7 bases. CDR3 length: 15 residues. Per germline, CDR1 MNHNS and CDR2 SASEGT. The CDR3 coding sequence is TGTGCCAGCAGCTCACAGGTATCGGGGGGGAATGAGCAGTTCTTC. This codes for CASSSQVSGGNEQFF.

With regard to this clonotype: This likely comes from a read error, as the CDR3 has no conserved phenylalanine or tryptophan at its end. This chain uses TRBV7-8 with TRBJ2-7; either TRBD1 or TRBD2 may supply D (6 bases each). The CDR3 spans 13 residues. V shed 1 base and J shed 7 bases, with 11 bases lying between them. Germline V CDR1 and CDR2: SGHVS, FQNEAQ. CDR3 coding DNA: TGTGCCAGCAGCTTAGACTCGGGGGCGGAGCAGTACTCC. Its protein product is CASSLDSGAEQYS.

This clonotype has just one count. Germline and junction disagree at one end, which may indicate a read error. The gene calls are TRBV10-1 and TRBJ2-7, with 12 bases that match TRBD2. CDR1 is WNHNN and CDR2 is SYGVQD in the germline V gene (reference sequence). The length of the CDR3 is 15 residues. Here the CDR3 reads CACSPGTSGHYEQYF. The CDR3 bases are TGCGCCTGCAGCCCCGGGACTAGCGGGCACTACGAGCAGTACTTC.

This clonotype occurred a few times. A junction end diverges from the germline sequence, so it may reflect a read error. The chain carries TRBV11-2 and TRBJ2-3, with TRBD2 matching over 10 bases. The germline CDR1 and CDR2 sequences are SGHAT and FQNNGV. This CDR3 spans 16 amino acids. The CDR3 sequence: CANSFRLAGPTDMQYF. The DNA for the CDR3 is TGTGCCAACAGCTTCAGACTAGCGGGTCCCACAGATATGCAGTATTTT.

Concerning this clonotype: A much more abundant neighbour one base away suggests this may be a read error. The chain employs TRBV20-1 and TRBJ2-3; D is unclear. The germline V gene has CDR1 DFQATT and CDR2 SNEGSKA (reference sequence). This CDR3 has 14 residues. The CDR3 DNA reads TGCAGTGCTTCAGTCGCCCATAGCACAGATACGCAGTGTTTT. It is translated as CSASVAHSTDTQCF.

For this clonotype: A much bigger clone sits one base away, suggesting this may be a read error. The rearrangement uses TRBV11-2 and TRBJ2-6; D gene unclear. The germline V gene encodes CDR1 SGHAT and CDR2 FQNNGV. The ends were cut back, 7 bases at V and 0 bases at J, with 7 bases in the middle. CDR3 length: 14 residues. This chain's CDR3 is CASTTNSGANVLTF. The CDR3 DNA reads TGTGCCAGCACCACTAACTCTGGGGCCAACGTCCTGACTTTC.